Included here is one T cell receptor (beta chain) sequence, with context. Its antigen is currently unknown. Germline and junction disagree at one end, which may indicate a read error. Alongside a J-beta primer mix, a sample-barcoded 5' primer served in a second PCR lasting 7 to 11 cycles. MiXCR was run by TCRdb on the 5' RACE reads, yielding one entry per CDR3 protein. The data contain about 600,000 distinct CDR3 sequences, roughly 43% of them seen just once; the ten biggest clones take up approximately 25%. This record comes from a study of blood T cells in healthy people across ages. Notes on the study in general: Conclusively comparing naive with antigen-experienced cells was impossible with unsorted PBMCs. Lack of knowledge of donor CMV status possibly confounded expanded clonotype changes.

Germline V lookup: CDR1 SGHVS, CDR2 FNYEAQ. This CDR3 contains 13 residues. This chain uses TRBV7-6 with TRBJ2-1; no clear D. This clonotype originated in an elderly man in good health. The material sequenced was blood. CDR3 amino acids: CASSVATGGEQFF. The CDR3 DNA reads as TGTGCCAGCAGCGTAGCTACCGGTGGCGAGCAGTTCTTC. The full variable domain, in which reference TRBV7-6 and TRBJ2-1 provide the parts outside the CDR3, is GAGVSQSPRYKVTKRGQDVALRCDPISGHVSLYWYRQALGQGPEFLTYFNYEAQQDKSGLPNDRFSAERPEGSISTLTIQRTEQRDSAMYRCASSVATGGEQFFGPGTRLTVL.